The 10 T cell receptor beta chains presented below share a single source sample, sequenced in a study of blood T cell repertoires in COVID-19. The repertoire was sequenced with immunoSEQ multiplex PCR; TCRdb's copy has only in-frame clones and lacks some. The sample consists of some 130,000 clones, about 80% of them appearing once. Input material: peripheral blood. These receptors all come from a human donor in a cohort sampled during active COVID-19.

This clone was observed a single time. The chain recombines TRBV15 with TRBJ1-2; D is undetermined. The V gene lost 0 bases and the J gene lost 4 bases, with 9 bases spanning the gap. This CDR3 is 14 amino acids long. CDR1 and CDR2 from the germline V gene are LNHNV and YYDKDF (reference sequence). Here the CDR3 reads CATSREVEGYGYTF. Written as DNA, the CDR3 is TGTGCCACCAGCAGAGAAGTCGAGGGCTATGGCTACACCTTC.

In its sample, this clone was seen a few times. This rearrangement joins TRBV11-3 to TRBJ1-1; 7 bases are shared with TRBD1. Germline V gene lookup returns CDR1 SGHNT and CDR2 YENEEA. The V and J ends lost 0 bases and 2 bases, in that order; junction bases with no gene match: 3. The CDR3 is 15 amino acids. The CDR3 DNA sequence: TGTGCCAGCAGCTTAGAGACAGGGATAAACACTGAAGCTTTCTTT. As protein: CASSLETGINTEAFF.

This clone was detected many times. The chain joins TRBV6-2 or TRBV6-3 to TRBJ2-3; a possible D gene is TRBD2 (6 bases). CDR1 and CDR2 from the germline V gene are MNHEY and SVGEGT. This CDR3 comprises 17 residues. The V end lost 5 bases, the J end lost 4 bases, and 22 bases lay between the germline ends. The DNA for the CDR3 is TGTGCCAGCAGTGACCGAACGACTAGGTTGGCCCCAGATACGCAGTATTTT. The encoded protein is CASSDRTTRLAPDTQYF.

The rearrangement links TRBV5-1 to TRBJ1-3; unclear D gene. CDR1 and CDR2 from the germline V gene are SGHRS and YFSETQ. Trimming shortened V by 0 bases and J by 2 bases, and 12 bases separated the two germline ends. The CDR3 length is 16 residues. The CDR3: CASSLGPGNTGNTIYF. The CDR3 coding sequence is TGCGCCAGCAGCTTGGGTCCGGGGAACACTGGAAACACCATATATTTT.

CDR3 coding DNA: TGTGCCAGCACTCGCGGGACCGCCTACGAGCAGTACTTC. Residues: CASTRGTAYEQYF. The chain employs TRBV6-5 and TRBJ2-7; TRBD2 is a possible D gene (6 bases). The CDR3 has 13 residues. The germline V and J ends were trimmed by 7 bases and 2 bases, with 12 bases remaining between them. Germline CDR1 is MNHEY and CDR2 is SVGAGI.

The gene calls are TRBV29-1 and TRBJ1-1; 8 bases fit TRBD1. Germline V CDR1 and CDR2: SQVTM, ANQGSEA. Losses at the gene ends were 5 bases for V and 5 bases for J; bases not matched to a gene: 7. The CDR3 has 13 amino acids. The CDR3 bases are TGCAGCGTTCAAGGACAGGGCGAGACTGAAGCTTTCTTT. This codes for CSVQGQGETEAFF.

This clone occurred many times. This rearrangement joins TRBV5-1 to TRBJ1-3, with a tentative D call TRBD1 (5 bases). Trimming left V 5 bases short and J 4 bases short, with 10 bases between. The CDR3 runs 13 residues. CDR1 is SGHRS and CDR2 is YFSETQ in the germline V gene. The CDR3 bases are TGCGCCAGCAGGGACACAGAGGGAAACACCATATATTTT. It is translated as CASRDTEGNTIYF. Full variable domain (rest looked up from reference TRBV5-1 and TRBJ1-3): KAGVTQTPRYLIKTRGQQVTLSCSPISGHRSVSWYQQTPGQGLQFLFEYFSETQRNKGNFPGRFSGRQFSNSRSEMNVSTLELGDSALYLCASRDTEGNTIYFGEGSWLTVV.

The chain is built from TRBV29-1 and TRBJ1-2; TRBD1 might be the D (6 bases). The CDR3 extends over 12 amino acids. Per germline, CDR1 SQVTM and CDR2 ANQGSEA. Between the trimmed V and J ends, which lost 7 bases and 6 bases, there was a span of 15 bases. In nucleotides, the CDR3 is TGCAGCGGCCTCCAGGGGTACGATGGCTACACCTTC. It encodes CSGLQGYDGYTF.

A few counts support this clone. The rearrangement links TRBV2 to TRBJ2-1; D not resolved. The CDR3 runs 13 residues. Germline V CDR1 and CDR2: SNHLY, FYNNEI. Trimming removed 6 bases at V and 2 bases at J, with 8 bases between. The CDR3 region has the DNA TGTGCCAGCAGGTCTAGAACCTACAATGAGCAGTTCTTC. It yields the protein CASRSRTYNEQFF.

The V call is TRBV5-6, the J call TRBJ2-3; weak D call: TRBD2 (5 bases). Trimming stripped 3 bases from V and 3 bases from J, with 11 bases between. The V gene's germline CDR1 is SGHDT and CDR2 YYEEEE. The CDR3 extends over 14 amino acids. Here the CDR3 reads CASSSGVWTDTQYF. The CDR3, as DNA: TGTGCCAGCAGCTCCGGGGTTTGGACAGATACGCAGTATTTT.